A selection of T cell receptor beta chains follows, all from one sample in a study of blood T cell repertoires in COVID-19. The protocol was immunoSEQ multiplex PCR, while the TCRdb copy is restricted to in-frame clones and leaves out a portion. This sample has some 200,000 clones, with 70% to 90% found just once. Specimen: peripheral blood. Receptors were obtained from a woman older than 75 in a cohort sampled during active or convalescent COVID-19. The CDR3 runs from the conserved cysteine through the conserved F or W. D genes are given only for firm matches. The size entry is marked missing in some rows and otherwise reads once, few, many or a size class.

d_gene: TRBD2; abundance: -; j_gene: TRBJ2-1; v_gene: TRBV4-1; CDR3aa: CASSQPGTSGRSYNEQFF; CDR3nt: TGCGCCAGCAGCCAACCCGGGACTAGCGGGAGGTCCTACAATGAGCAGTTCTTC
d_gene: TRBD1; abundance: -; j_gene: TRBJ1-5; v_gene: TRBV6-5; CDR3aa: CASKGLSGGFQPQHF; CDR3nt: TGTGCCAGCAAGGGCTTGTCAGGGGGCTTTCAGCCCCAGCATTTT
d_gene: TRBD2; abundance: -; j_gene: TRBJ2-1; v_gene: TRBV7-9; CDR3aa: CASSLSLAGGPGFF; CDR3nt: TGTGCCAGCAGCTTAAGCCTAGCGGGAGGGCCGGGGTTCTTC
d_gene: -; abundance: -; j_gene: TRBJ2-1; v_gene: TRBV4-3; CDR3aa: CASSQDYTSHEQFF; CDR3nt: TGCGCCAGCAGCCAAGATTATACTAGCCATGAGCAGTTCTTC
d_gene: -; abundance: -; j_gene: TRBJ2-1; v_gene: TRBV9; CDR3aa: CASSRGGSSYNEQFF; CDR3nt: TGTGCCAGCAGCCGAGGGGGAAGCTCCTACAATGAGCAGTTCTTC
d_gene: TRBD1; abundance: -; j_gene: TRBJ2-1; v_gene: TRBV19; CDR3aa: CASTWTGGSGEQFF; CDR3nt: TGTGCCAGTACTTGGACAGGGGGCTCAGGTGAGCAGTTCTTC
d_gene: -; abundance: -; j_gene: TRBJ1-1; v_gene: TRBV28; CDR3aa: CASSPRWRLNTEAFF; CDR3nt: TGTGCCAGCAGTCCCCGTTGGCGGCTGAACACTGAAGCTTTCTTT
d_gene: -; abundance: -; j_gene: TRBJ1-3; v_gene: TRBV4-1; CDR3aa: CASSLAGISGNTIYF; CDR3nt: TGCGCCAGCAGCCTGGCTGGCATCTCTGGAAACACCATATATTTT
d_gene: -; abundance: -; j_gene: TRBJ2-5; v_gene: TRBV5-1; CDR3aa: CASSLGGSGQETQYF; CDR3nt: TGCGCCAGCAGCTTGGGGGGGAGCGGGCAAGAGACCCAGTACTTC
d_gene: TRBD2; abundance: -; j_gene: TRBJ2-1; v_gene: TRBV27; CDR3aa: CASSPGGGSYNEQFF; CDR3nt: TGTGCCAGCAGTCCCGGGGGGGGCTCCTACAATGAGCAGTTCTTC
d_gene: TRBD2; abundance: -; j_gene: TRBJ2-1; v_gene: TRBV4-1; CDR3aa: CASSQGLAGGSSYNEQFF; CDR3nt: TGCGCCAGCAGCCAAGGACTAGCGGGAGGGAGCTCCTACAATGAGCAGTTCTTC
d_gene: TRBD1; abundance: -; j_gene: TRBJ2-3; v_gene: TRBV5-1; CDR3aa: CASSLVAQGQGAATQYF; CDR3nt: TGCGCCAGCAGCTTGGTGGCCCAGGGACAGGGGGCAGCTACGCAGTATTTT
d_gene: TRBD2; abundance: -; j_gene: TRBJ2-2; v_gene: TRBV7-2; CDR3aa: CASSELAGLTGELFF; CDR3nt: TGTGCCAGCAGCGAGCTAGCGGGGCTCACCGGGGAGCTGTTTTTT
d_gene: -; abundance: -; j_gene: TRBJ2-3; v_gene: TRBV5-1; CDR3aa: CASSLAIPPRDTQYF; CDR3nt: TGCGCCAGCAGCTTGGCCATTCCTCCTAGAGATACGCAGTATTTT
d_gene: -; abundance: -; j_gene: TRBJ2-2; v_gene: TRBV27; CDR3aa: CASSPWTANTGELFF; CDR3nt: TGTGCCAGCAGCCCGTGGACAGCCAACACCGGGGAGCTGTTTTTT
d_gene: TRBD1; abundance: -; j_gene: TRBJ1-3; v_gene: TRBV7-8; CDR3aa: CASSWTDRSAGNTIYF; CDR3nt: TGTGCCAGCAGCTGGACGGACAGGTCCGCGGGGAACACCATATATTTT
d_gene: -; abundance: -; j_gene: TRBJ1-5; v_gene: TRBV6-5; CDR3aa: CASSWLQVTNQPQHF; CDR3nt: TGTGCCAGCAGTTGGCTACAGGTTACGAATCAGCCCCAGCATTTT
d_gene: -; abundance: few; j_gene: TRBJ2-5; v_gene: TRBV19; CDR3aa: CASSIDAQEETQYF; CDR3nt: TGTGCCAGTAGTATAGACGCTCAGGAAGAGACCCAGTACTTC
d_gene: -; abundance: -; j_gene: TRBJ2-7; v_gene: TRBV5-6; CDR3aa: CASSLASEQYF; CDR3nt: TGTGCCAGCAGCTTGGCCAGCGAGCAGTACTTC
d_gene: TRBD1; abundance: -; j_gene: TRBJ2-1; v_gene: TRBV11-3; CDR3aa: CASSFSGTGGVISPNEQFF; CDR3nt: TGTGCCAGCAGCTTTTCCGGGACAGGGGGCGTTATAAGTCCCAATGAGCAGTTCTTC
d_gene: TRBD1; abundance: -; j_gene: TRBJ2-1; v_gene: TRBV6-2/TRBV6-3; CDR3aa: CASSYDPGTGYNEQFF; CDR3nt: TGTGCCAGCAGTTACGACCCCGGGACAGGCTACAATGAGCAGTTCTTC
d_gene: -; abundance: once; j_gene: TRBJ1-6; v_gene: TRBV7-2; CDR3aa: CASSNEASPLHF; CDR3nt: TGTGCCAGCAGCAACGAGGCTTCACCCCTCCACTTT
d_gene: TRBD2; abundance: -; j_gene: TRBJ2-3; v_gene: TRBV5-1; CDR3aa: CASSLGASGILLSTDTQYF; CDR3nt: TGCGCCAGCAGCTTGGGAGCTAGCGGGATTCTCCTGAGCACAGATACGCAGTATTTT